These 25 T cell receptor beta chains came from one sample sequenced in a study of T cell clonality in common variable immunodeficiency. Their antigen targets remain unknown. Overall study results and limits: Common variable immunodeficiency TCR beta sequences reportedly had fewer deletions and N-nucleotide insertions.

The protocol was immunoSEQ multiplex PCR, while the TCRdb copy is restricted to in-frame clones and leaves out a portion. This record lists 23,000 or so clones, none seen once only, and the top ten clones contain around 10%. The sequencing sample was made of peripheral blood mononuclear cells. The receptors were sampled from a human donor with common variable immunodeficiency.

At least ten counts were recorded for this clone. The read ends 3 residues early relative to the CDR3; the germline J gene fills the gap. The chain uses TRBV2 and TRBJ1-1; TRBD1 is a possible D gene (6 bases). Germline V CDR1 and CDR2: SNHLY, FYNNEI. The ends were cut back, 3 bases at V and 5 bases at J, with 16 bases in the middle. CDR3 length equals 15 residues. The sequenced part of the CDR3 DNA is TGTGCCAGCAGTGACCCCCCAGGGGCCTATACTGAA. Translating it yields CASSDPPGAYTE. The CDR3, in full, reads CASSDPPGAYTEAFF. Full variable domain (missing parts from reference TRBV2 and TRBJ1-1): EPEVTQTPSHQVTQMGQEVILRCVPISNHLYFYWYRQILGQKVEFLVSFYNNEISEKSEIFDDQFSVERPDGSNFTLKIRSTKLEDSAMYFCASSDPPGAYTEAFFGQGTRLTVV.

This clone was seen a handful of times. Read coverage stops 3 residues before the CDR3 terminus; the germline J gene supplies the remainder. This chain links TRBV7-9 with TRBJ1-2, with D perhaps TRBD1 (5 bases). Germline CDR1 and CDR2: SEHNR and FQNEAQ (reference sequence). CDR3 length: 14 amino acids. The V gene lost 8 bases and the J gene lost 5 bases, with 18 bases spanning the gap. CDR3: CASREVGGIYGYTF. The covered CDR3 bases are TGTGCCAGCCGAGAGGTCGGGGGGATTTATGGC.

This clone has a count of ten or more. The sequence runs out 3 residues before the end of the CDR3; the remainder is reconstructed from the germline J gene. The chain employs TRBV24-1 and TRBJ2-1; TRBD1 matches 7 bases. The germline V gene encodes CDR1 KGHDR and CDR2 SFDVKD. This CDR3 spans 14 amino acids. Trimming at V came to 10 bases and at J to 0 bases, leaving 5 bases not matched to a gene. The covered CDR3 bases are TGTGCCACAAGCCGGGACAGCTCCTACAATGAG. As protein: CATSRDSSYNE. The complete CDR3 protein is CATSRDSSYNEQFF.

Details on this clone: The CDR3 end falls 3 residues outside the read, so it is completed with the germline J gene. This chain connects TRBV19 to TRBJ1-6; TRBD1 might be the D (5 bases). The CDR3 extends over 15 amino acids. The germline V gene encodes CDR1 LNHDA and CDR2 SQIVND (reference sequence). V gave up 9 bases and J gave up 3 bases, with 15 bases separating them. The CDR3 DNA, read in part, is TGTGCCAGCGCCCGGGGGGATAACTATAATTCACCC. Its protein product is CASARGDNYNSP. Given in full, the CDR3 is CASARGDNYNSPLHF.

Remarks on this clone: The missing CDR3 end, 3 residues past where the read stops, is filled in from the germline J gene. This chain joins TRBV2 and TRBJ2-3; 7 bases align to TRBD2. This CDR3 spans 16 amino acids. CDR1 SNHLY and CDR2 FYNNEI come from the germline V gene. The V gene end was trimmed by 8 bases and the J gene end by 2 bases; junction bases not matched to a gene: 13. The covered CDR3 bases are TGTGCCAGCGGTTTTGAAAGCGGGGATTACACAGATACG. Translating it yields CASGFESGDYTDT. The entire CDR3 protein is CASGFESGDYTDTQYF.

As concerns this clone: The read terminates 3 residues before the CDR3 end, so the remaining end is supplied by the germline J gene. This chain uses TRBV2 with TRBJ1-2; D possibly corresponds to TRBD1 (6 bases). Germline loops: CDR1 SNHLY, CDR2 FYNNEI. The CDR3 is 16 residues long. Trimming removed 3 bases from V and 2 bases from J, with 16 bases in between. The covered CDR3 bases are TGTGCCAGCAGTGATTATACCGGGACAACAAACTATGGC. The encoded protein is CASSDYTGTTNYG. The complete CDR3 reads CASSDYTGTTNYGYTF.

There are a few counts of this clone. Read sequence stops 3 residues before the CDR3 end, and the germline J gene provides the missing end. The chain couples TRBV18 to TRBJ1-1, with 8 bases fitting TRBD1. The CDR3 covers 16 residues. V gave up 2 bases and J gave up 1 base; unmatched junction bases: 6. Germline lookup yields CDR1 KGHSH and CDR2 LQKENI. The CDR3 is CASSPINRGANTEAFF. The covered CDR3 bases are TGTGCCAGCTCACCAATCAACAGGGGGGCGAACACTGAA.

Many counts were recorded for this clone. The observed sequence ends 3 residues before the CDR3 terminus, with the missing tail filled in from the germline J gene. The chain recombines TRBV5-1 with TRBJ1-4, with 7 bases lining up with TRBD1. Trimming at V came to 0 bases and at J to 3 bases, leaving 11 bases not matched to a gene. The germline gives CDR1 SGHRS, CDR2 YFSETQ. The CDR3 consists of 18 residues. CDR3 DNA (partial): TGCGCCAGCAGCTTGGGGACAGGTCTATGGGAGGCTAATGAAAAA. Its protein product is CASSLGTGLWEANEK. The whole CDR3 sequence reads CASSLGTGLWEANEKLFF. The full variable domain, in which reference TRBV5-1 and TRBJ1-4 provide the parts outside the CDR3, is KAGVTQTPRYLIKTRGQQVTLSCSPISGHRSVSWYQQTPGQGLQFLFEYFSETQRNKGNFPGRFSGRQFSNSRSEMNVSTLELGDSALYLCASSLGTGLWEANEKLFFGSGTQLSVL.

This clone was seen repeatedly, ten times or more. The read stops 3 residues short of the end of the CDR3; the missing end is completed from the germline J gene. The same CDR3 can be traced to other DNA sequences in this sample. The V and J genes are TRBV18 and TRBJ2-2, with D unclear. The length of the CDR3 is 14 residues. V lost 1 base, J lost 5 bases, and 8 bases lay in between. Germline V gives CDR1 KGHSH, CDR2 LQKENI. The CDR3 protein is CASSPLQNTGELFF. The CDR3 bases that were read are TGTGCCAGCTCACCACTACAGAATACCGGGGAG.

This clone was detected a few times. The CDR3 extends 3 residues past the end of the read, so its final part is completed from the germline J gene. The genes are TRBV11-3 and TRBJ2-1, with D maybe TRBD2 (6 bases). V was shortened by 1 base and J by 7 bases, with 11 bases between the two germline ends. The CDR3 has 14 amino acids. The germline V gene encodes CDR1 SGHNT and CDR2 YENEEA. The DNA read from the CDR3 is TGTGCCAGCAGCTTAGGGGCGGAGGGGAATGAG. Amino acid sequence: CASSLGAEGNE. The complete CDR3 protein is CASSLGAEGNEQFF.

Comment on this clone: The CDR3 goes on 3 residues after the read ends, and that part is filled in from the germline J gene. This sequence joins TRBV6-1 and TRBJ2-2; 7 bases are a match to TRBD1. V lost 4 bases, J lost 7 bases, and 6 bases stayed unmatched. From germline, CDR1 is MNHNS and CDR2 SASEGT. The CDR3 consists of 14 residues. The CDR3: CASSAQGYGGELFF. The CDR3 bases that were read are TGTGCCAGCAGTGCACAGGGGTACGGCGGGGAG.

This clone was detected ten times or more. The observed sequence ends 3 residues before the CDR3 terminus, with the missing tail filled in from the germline J gene. J is TRBJ2-3 and V is TRBV5-1; the D is unclear. Trimming left V 5 bases short and J 5 bases short, with 6 bases between. The CDR3 runs 11 residues. CDR1 is SGHRS and CDR2 is YFSETQ in the germline V gene. CDR3 protein: CASRALDTQYF. The CDR3 bases that were read are TGCGCCAGCAGGGCCTTAGATACG.

This clone came up many times. The observed sequence ends 3 residues before the CDR3 terminus, with the missing tail filled in from the germline J gene. Different DNA sequences within this sample yield the same CDR3. The chain couples TRBV7-9 to TRBJ2-5; 7 bases agree with TRBD2. The germline CDR1 and CDR2 sequences are SEHNR and FQNEAQ (reference sequence). The CDR3 has 15 amino acids. The junction had 4 bases not matched to a gene; V was cut back by 2 bases and J by 1 base. The CDR3 is CASSLTSGAQETQYF. Incomplete CDR3 DNA: TGTGCCAGCAGCTTAACGAGCGGGGCCCAAGAGACC. Full variable domain (remainder filled in from reference TRBV7-9 and TRBJ2-5): DTGVSQNPRHKITKRGQNVTFRCDPISEHNRLYWYRQTLGQGPEFLTYFQNEAQLEKSRLLSDRFSAERPKGSFSTLEIQRTEQGDSAMYLCASSLTSGAQETQYFGPGTRLLVL.

As concerns this clone: The read comes to an end 3 residues before the CDR3 does, leaving the germline J gene to fill in the end. The chain links TRBV2 to TRBJ2-1; D is perhaps TRBD2 (6 bases). The CDR3 sequence is 14 residues long. The V and J ends lost 6 bases and 3 bases respectively, with 12 bases between them. The germline V gene encodes CDR1 SNHLY and CDR2 FYNNEI. CDR3 protein: CASSPGGNYNEQFF. The CDR3 DNA, read in part, is TGTGCCAGCAGCCCGGGCGGGAACTACAATGAG.

This clone appeared many times. The CDR3 goes on 3 residues after the read ends, and that part is filled in from the germline J gene. The chain couples TRBV18 to TRBJ2-3; 7 positions match TRBD1. The CDR3 loop spans 15 amino acids. V lost 6 bases to trimming and J lost 3 bases; unmatched junction nucleotides: 9. The germline gives CDR1 KGHSH, CDR2 LQKENI. Incomplete CDR3 DNA: TGTGCCAGCTCGCCCACAGGGGATCCGACAGATACG. Translated: CASSPTGDPTDT. The full CDR3 protein is CASSPTGDPTDTQYF.

A note on this clone: The CDR3 goes on 3 residues after the read ends, and that part is filled in from the germline J gene. The V and J genes are TRBV19 and TRBJ1-5; 7 nucleotides match TRBD1. CDR1 is LNHDA and CDR2 is SQIVND in the germline V gene (reference sequence). J lost 0 bases, V lost 8 bases, and 4 bases had no gene match. This CDR3 region has 14 residues. The covered CDR3 bases are TGTGCCAGTTCACAGGGGAATAGCAATCAGCCC. It codes for CASSQGNSNQP. The complete CDR3 reads CASSQGNSNQPQHF.

This clone has just a few counts. The read ends 3 residues before the CDR3 terminus; that terminus is restored from the germline J gene. The chain combines TRBV19 with TRBJ1-3; 7 bases are shared with TRBD1. CDR1 and CDR2 from the germline V gene are LNHDA and SQIVND (reference sequence). With 9 bases clipped from V and 0 bases from J, the junction kept 8 bases outside the gene matches. The CDR3 runs to 15 residues. The CDR3: CASPGQKISGNTIYF. The sequenced part of the CDR3 DNA is TGTGCCAGCCCGGGACAGAAGATCTCTGGAAACACC.

This clone was detected ten times or more. The read ends 3 residues early relative to the CDR3; the germline J gene fills the gap. The chain is built from TRBV30 and TRBJ1-5, with a tentative D call TRBD1 (5 bases). Germline-derived CDR1 and CDR2 are GTSNPN and SVGIG (reference sequence). The V end lost 0 bases, the J end lost 2 bases, and 11 bases lay between the germline ends. This CDR3 is built from 15 residues. The CDR3 is CAWSVQGKGNQPQHF. The covered CDR3 bases are TGTGCCTGGAGTGTTCAGGGCAAGGGCAATCAGCCC.

This clone was seen more than once but under ten times. The read halts 3 residues ahead of the CDR3 end, with the missing end drawn from the germline J gene. V and J are TRBV5-5 and TRBJ1-1; possible D gene TRBD1, 5 bases. V lost 3 bases, J lost 0 bases, and 9 bases lay in between. This CDR3 is built from 14 residues. Germline values: CDR1 SGHKS, CDR2 YYEKEE (reference sequence). This CDR3 reads CASSYSTVNTEAFF. The sequenced CDR3 bases are TGTGCCAGCAGCTATTCGACAGTGAACACTGAA.

With regard to this clone: Read sequence stops 3 residues before the CDR3 end, and the germline J gene provides the missing end. The chain uses TRBV6-2 or TRBV6-3 and TRBJ2-5, with D tentatively TRBD2 (5 bases). This CDR3 is 14 amino acids long. CDR1 MNHEY and CDR2 SVGEGT come from the germline V gene. V lost 1 base and J lost 4, with 10 bases in between. CDR3 DNA (partial): TGTGCCAGCAGTTACTTATCTGAGGGAGAGACC. It is translated as CASSYLSEGET. The full CDR3 reads CASSYLSEGETQYF.

This clone was counted ten times or more. CDR3 bases read: TGTGCCAGCAGCTTAACCGTATCGTCAGGGGCTGGAAACACC. It is translated as CASSLTVSSGAGNT. The complete CDR3 sequence is CASSLTVSSGAGNTIYF. V is TRBV7-8 and J is TRBJ1-3; maybe TRBD1 (6 bases). The DNA ends 3 residues before the CDR3 does, and the rest of the CDR3 is filled in from the germline J gene. Per the germline V gene, CDR1 is SGHVS and CDR2 is FQNEAQ. This CDR3 comprises 17 residues. Trimming left V 2 bases short and J 2 bases short, with 16 bases between.

This clone was recorded many times. The CDR3 end is not reached by the read, which stops 3 residues before it; the germline J gene fills it in. The chain is built from TRBV29-1 and TRBJ2-5; TRBD1 matches 7 bases. This CDR3 comprises 12 residues. Unmatched junction bases numbered 1, after V lost 1 base and J lost 5 bases. Germline V lookup: CDR1 SQVTM, CDR2 ANQGSEA. The CDR3 DNA, read in part, is TGCAGCGTTGAAGGACAGGGTGAGACC. Translating it yields CSVEGQGET. The CDR3 reads in full as CSVEGQGETQYF.

This clone occurred a few times. The read ends 3 residues before the CDR3 terminus; that terminus is restored from the germline J gene. The chain has TRBV18 and TRBJ2-7; 7 positions agree with TRBD2. V shed 2 bases, J shed 0 bases, and the junction held 4 bases outside the gene matches. The CDR3 contains 15 residues. The germline V gene encodes CDR1 KGHSH and CDR2 LQKENI. The DNA read from the CDR3 is TGTGCCAGCTCACCAGGTCCGGGGGGCTCCTACGAG. Translation gives CASSPGPGGSYE. Given in full, the CDR3 is CASSPGPGGSYEQYF.

Remarks on this clone: The read ends 3 residues early relative to the CDR3; the germline J gene fills the gap. The V and J genes are TRBV5-1 and TRBJ1-2, with 7 positions matching TRBD1. V shed 0 bases, J shed 7 bases, and the junction held 6 bases outside the gene matches. CDR1 and CDR2 from the germline V gene are SGHRS and YFSETQ. The CDR3 runs 14 residues. The CDR3 loop reads CASSLAMQGVGYTF. The sequenced CDR3 bases are TGCGCCAGCAGCTTGGCTATGCAGGGGGTTGGC.

By frequency in the sample, this clone is large. The read ends 3 residues early relative to the CDR3; the germline J gene fills the gap. The chain carries TRBV14 and TRBJ2-3, with D possibly matching TRBD2 (5 bases). Per the germline V gene, CDR1 is SGHDN and CDR2 is FVKESK. The CDR3 has 15 residues. With 4 bases removed from V and 4 bases from J, the gap between germline ends came to 15 bases. This chain's CDR3 is CASSPHGGLADTQYF. The part of the CDR3 DNA that was read is TGTGCCAGCAGCCCACATGGCGGGCTAGCAGATACG.